This T cell receptor (beta chain) was recovered during a study of PD-1 blockade in classical Hodgkin lymphoma. About the research overall: Patients were treated with nivolumab at 3 mg/kg, and this was given intravenously every 2 weeks. Notes on the study in general: Newly diagnosed patients and complete responders had comparable diversity at baseline. Diminished baseline TCR diversity has been reported in newly diagnosed patients relative to healthy donors. Diversity in CD4+ TCRs, unlike that measured in CD8+ TCRs, had risen significantly by C4D1.

The V and J ends lost 2 bases and 4 bases respectively, with 12 bases between them. The germline gives CDR1 KGHSH, CDR2 LQKENI. This CDR3 region has 15 residues. Documented time point: cycle 4 day 1 (C4D1), after less than 7 weeks of nivolumab. Every patient experienced relapse after autologous stem cell transplantation, and brentuximab vedotin exposure varied. Negative magnetic selection isolated CD4+ T cells from thawed PBMCs. TCRdb keeps only in-frame clones here, not all; method: immunoSEQ multiplex PCR. This sample has 30,000 to 40,000 clones, with roughly 90% found just once. A remark on this clone: Its antigen is unknown.

This clonotype originated in a human donor with classical Hodgkin lymphoma. Sequences were derived from CD4+ T cells from blood, sampled before the fourth cycle of nivolumab. This chain links TRBV18 with TRBJ2-1; the D gene could be TRBD1 or TRBD2 (5 bases each). In nucleotides, the CDR3 is TGTGCCAGCTCACCAGACGGGACCCTTTACAATGAGCAGTTCTTC. This translates into CASSPDGTLYNEQFF.